This TCR beta chain was identified in a study of T cell repertoires in cytomegalovirus infection. About the research overall: The public TCR beta signatures pointed to both CMV infection and matching HLA type.

Points from the study as a whole: In two of eight donors, the top clonotype was HLA-C-restricted CMV-specific. People with CMV and the relevant HLA were identified by cumulative public TCR beta family frequency.

This clonotype showed up just a few times. Its specificity is not known. The CDR3 loop spans 14 amino acids. The germline V gene has CDR1 SGHRS and CDR2 YFSETQ. V was shortened by 1 base and J by 5 bases, with 13 bases between the two germline ends. TCRdb reprocessed the reads with MiXCR, giving one entry per CDR3 protein. The table shows about 180,000 distinct CDR3 sequences, with about 18% occurring only once. The receptor comes from a human donor in good health (CMV status not recorded). Some clones in this sample may be carry-over from other donors' samples. The V and J genes are TRBV5-1 and TRBJ2-7; possibly TRBD1 or TRBD2 for D (5 bases each). Sequenced material: CD8+ T cells from PBMCs. CDR3 sequence reads: CASSLSGRHHEQYF. The CDR3 bases are TGCGCCAGCAGCTTGTCGGGGCGGCACCACGAGCAGTACTTC.